This T cell receptor (beta chain) is drawn from a study of T cells in narcolepsy. Points from the study as a whole: HCRT-specific and TRIB2-specific autoreactive clonotypes appeared among same-patient CSF and blood CD4+ clonotypes. Blood of same and different patients, but not healthy controls, reportedly held recurring autoreactive clonotypes.

Libraries were prepared by immunoSEQ multiplex PCR; TCRdb keeps only in-frame clonotypes and omits some of them. The data show about 40,000 clones, approximately 89% seen once. This clone occurred once. The antigen is undetermined. The CDR3 is 15 residues long. V was shortened by 8 bases and J by 5 bases, with 20 bases between the two germline ends. Germline V lookup: CDR1 KGHSH, CDR2 LQKENI. The TCR was taken from a human donor with narcolepsy. The material sequenced was CD45RA- memory CD4+ T cells from PBMCs. The rearrangement links TRBV18 to TRBJ2-3, with D possibly called TRBD1 or TRBD2 (6 bases each). CDR3 sequence reads: CASGRVGGPRDTQYF. In DNA, the CDR3 is TGTGCCAGCGGCCGCGTAGGGGGGCCGAGAGATACGCAGTATTTT.